Described below is a single TCR beta chain sequence and its context. The target antigen is unknown. Germline CDR1 ENHRY, CDR2 SYGVKD. The CDR3 spans 12 residues. Trimming took 8 bases from V and 2 from J, leaving 10 bases between them. These data belong to a study of cytomegalovirus exposure and HLA in healthy donors. Study-wide results and caveats: Previous analysis showed most TCR beta V segments were productive about 90% or about 30% of the time.

Donors likely had unrecorded immune exposures despite being nominally healthy when sampled. The PCR employed 60 Vbeta primers together with 13 Jbeta primers. Sequencing used immunoSEQ multiplex PCR; TCRdb keeps in-frame clones, though not all of them. Of over 200,000 clones in the sample, approximately 78% were seen once. The J gene is TRBJ2-7, the V gene TRBV10-3; D may be TRBD1 (5 bases). The material sequenced was PBMCs. The sequence was obtained from a male donor in good health and CMV-seronegative. The CDR3 bases are TGTGCCATCGGAGCAGGGACCTACGAGCAGTACTTC. Protein sequence: CAIGAGTYEQYF.